The 2 T cell receptor beta chains given below trace back to one sample, sequenced in a study of breast tumors, draining lymph nodes, adjacent tissues. From the multiplex PCR reads, TCRdb called clonotypes with MiXCR, one entry per CDR3 protein. Here the sample spans about 89,000 distinct CDR3 sequences, roughly 28% being singletons. Breast cancer patients provided tissue from their axillary draining lymph nodes. What was sequenced was axillary lymph node tissue. The source of these receptors is a female donor with breast cancer. Some clones in this sample may be carry-over from other donors' samples.

In regard to this clonotype: Here the CDR3 omits its conserved ending phenylalanine or tryptophan, so a read error is the likely source. The rearrangement links TRBV7-2 to TRBJ2-4; 7 bases line up with TRBD1. CDR3 length: 14 amino acids. Germline loops: CDR1 SGHTA, CDR2 FQGNSA. In DNA, the CDR3 is TGTGCCAGCAGCTTAGAAGGGGGCAATAACACTCAGTACCTC. Residues: CASSLEGGNNTQYL.

This clonotype was recorded many times. The chain joins TRBV12-3 or TRBV12-4 to TRBJ2-2, with TRBD2 matching over 11 bases. V trimming: 6 bases; J trimming: 6 bases; junction bases outside the gene matches: 18. This CDR3 contains 19 residues. In nucleotides, the CDR3 is TGTGCCAGCAGCGGGACTAGCGGAGAAGGGAGGGGCCCAGCCGGGGAGCTGTTTTTT. Its translation: CASSGTSGEGRGPAGELFF.